This TCR beta chain was captured by sequencing in a study of T-cell memory formation after mild COVID-19. One entry per CDR3 protein results from TCRdb running MiXCR on the 5' RACE reads. The data contain 400,000 to 500,000 distinct CDR3 sequences, 20% of them singletons. The CDR3 is made up of 14 amino acids. The germline CDR1 and CDR2 sequences are SGHTA and FQGNSA. V was shortened by 5 bases and J by 4 bases, with 12 bases between the two germline ends. The rearrangement joins TRBV7-2 to TRBJ1-3; D perhaps matches TRBD1 (5 bases). What was sequenced was PBMCs or a T cell subset sorted from them (not recorded which). This clonotype was obtained from an adult woman who had mild COVID-19 (a few samples of this study predate the infection). Cell type and time point are not known. CDR3 sequence: CASSGGRPGNTIYF. CDR3 coding DNA: TGTGCCAGCAGCGGGGGAAGGCCGGGAAACACCATATATTTT.